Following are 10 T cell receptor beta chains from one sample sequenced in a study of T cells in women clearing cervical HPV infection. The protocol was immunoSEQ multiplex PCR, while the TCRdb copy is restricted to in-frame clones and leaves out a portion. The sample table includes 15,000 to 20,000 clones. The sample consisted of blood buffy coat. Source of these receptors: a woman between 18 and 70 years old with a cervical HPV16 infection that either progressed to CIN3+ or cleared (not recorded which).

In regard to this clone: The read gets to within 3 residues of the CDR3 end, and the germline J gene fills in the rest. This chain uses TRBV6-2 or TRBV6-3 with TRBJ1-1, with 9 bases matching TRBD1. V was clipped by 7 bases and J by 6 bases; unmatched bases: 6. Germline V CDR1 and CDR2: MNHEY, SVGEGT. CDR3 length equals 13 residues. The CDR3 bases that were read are TGTGCCAGCACCGGGACAGGGAAAGCTGAA. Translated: CASTGTGKAE. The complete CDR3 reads CASTGTGKAEAFF.

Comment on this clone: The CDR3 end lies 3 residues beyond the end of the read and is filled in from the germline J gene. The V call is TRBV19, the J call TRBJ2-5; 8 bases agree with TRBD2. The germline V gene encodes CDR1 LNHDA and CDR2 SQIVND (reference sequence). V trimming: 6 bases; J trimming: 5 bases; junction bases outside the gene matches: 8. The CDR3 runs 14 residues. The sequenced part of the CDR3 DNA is TGTGCCAGTAGCCCGACACTAGCGGTGGAGACC. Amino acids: CASSPTLAVET. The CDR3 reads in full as CASSPTLAVETQYF. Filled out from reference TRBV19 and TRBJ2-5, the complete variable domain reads DGGITQSPKYLFRKEGQNVTLSCEQNLNHDAMYWYRQDPGQGLRLIYYSQIVNDFQKGDIAEGYSVSREKKESFPLTVTSAQKNPTAFYLCASSPTLAVETQYFGPGTRLLVL.

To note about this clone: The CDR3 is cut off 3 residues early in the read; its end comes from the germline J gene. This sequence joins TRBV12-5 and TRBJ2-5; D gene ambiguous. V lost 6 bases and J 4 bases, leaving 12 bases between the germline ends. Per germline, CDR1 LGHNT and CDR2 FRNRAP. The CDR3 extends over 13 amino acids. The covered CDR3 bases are TGTGCTAGTGGCTCTCCCCTCGGAGAGACC. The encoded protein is CASGSPLGET. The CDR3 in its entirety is CASGSPLGETQYF.

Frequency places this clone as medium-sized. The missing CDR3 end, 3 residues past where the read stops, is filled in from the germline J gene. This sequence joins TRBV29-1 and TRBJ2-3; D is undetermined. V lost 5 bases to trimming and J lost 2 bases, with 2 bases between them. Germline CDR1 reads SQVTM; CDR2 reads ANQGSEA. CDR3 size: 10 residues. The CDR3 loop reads CSVLTDTQYF. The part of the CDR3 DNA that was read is TGCAGCGTTCTCACAGATACG.

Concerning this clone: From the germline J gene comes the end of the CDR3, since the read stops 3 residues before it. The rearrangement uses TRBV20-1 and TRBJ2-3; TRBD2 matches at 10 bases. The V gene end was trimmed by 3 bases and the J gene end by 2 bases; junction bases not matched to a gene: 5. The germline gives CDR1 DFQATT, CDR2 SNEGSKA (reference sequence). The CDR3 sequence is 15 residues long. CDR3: CSASSLAGVTDTQYF. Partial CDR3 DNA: TGCAGTGCTAGTAGCCTAGCGGGGGTCACAGATACG.

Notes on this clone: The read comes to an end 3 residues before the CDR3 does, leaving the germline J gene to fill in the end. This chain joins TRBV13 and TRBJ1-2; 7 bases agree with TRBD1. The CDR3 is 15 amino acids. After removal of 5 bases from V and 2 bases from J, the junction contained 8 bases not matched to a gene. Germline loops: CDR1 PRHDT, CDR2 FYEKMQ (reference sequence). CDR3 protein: CASSQNRGFNYGYTF. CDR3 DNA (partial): TGTGCCAGCAGCCAAAACAGGGGATTCAACTATGGC.

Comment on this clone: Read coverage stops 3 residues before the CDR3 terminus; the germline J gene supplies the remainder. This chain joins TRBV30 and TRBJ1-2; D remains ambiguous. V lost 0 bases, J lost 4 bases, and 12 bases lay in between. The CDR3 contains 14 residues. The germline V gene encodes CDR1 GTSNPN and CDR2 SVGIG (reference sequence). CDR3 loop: CAWSVGSASYGYTF. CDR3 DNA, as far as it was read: TGTGCCTGGAGTGTGGGCAGTGCTTCCTATGGC.

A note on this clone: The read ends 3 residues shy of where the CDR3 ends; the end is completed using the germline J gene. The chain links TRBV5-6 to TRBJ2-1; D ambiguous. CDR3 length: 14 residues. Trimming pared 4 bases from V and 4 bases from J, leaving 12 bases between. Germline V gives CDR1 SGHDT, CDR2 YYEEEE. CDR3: CASSVDNVYNEQFF. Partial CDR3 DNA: TGTGCCAGCAGCGTAGACAACGTATACAATGAG.

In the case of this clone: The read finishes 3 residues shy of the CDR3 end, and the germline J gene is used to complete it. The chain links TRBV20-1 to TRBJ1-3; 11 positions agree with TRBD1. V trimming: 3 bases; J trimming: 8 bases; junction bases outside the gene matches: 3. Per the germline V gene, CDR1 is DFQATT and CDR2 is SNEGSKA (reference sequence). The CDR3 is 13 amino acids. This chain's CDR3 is CSARGTGGHTIYF. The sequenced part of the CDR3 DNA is TGCAGTGCTAGGGGGACAGGGGGACACACC.

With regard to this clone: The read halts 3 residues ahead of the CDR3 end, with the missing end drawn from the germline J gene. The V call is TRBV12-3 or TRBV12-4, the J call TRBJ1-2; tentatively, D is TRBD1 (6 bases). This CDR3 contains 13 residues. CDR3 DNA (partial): TGTGCCAGCACCTCCAGCTGGGGGCGAGGC. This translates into CASTSSWGRG. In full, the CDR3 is CASTSSWGRGYTF.